The sequence of this T cell receptor (beta chain) was determined in a study of blood T cell repertoires in COVID-19. The wider study: T cells, B-cell-depleted T cells, or PBMCs provided the cDNA or gDNA that served as material.

The V gene's germline CDR1 is ENHRY and CDR2 SYGVKD. This CDR3 has 14 amino acids. V lost 6 bases to trimming and J lost 7 bases; unmatched junction nucleotides: 7. In the study's own analysis: Scientists estimated how many nucleated cells there were by amplifying reference gene primers. The assay was immunoSEQ multiplex PCR, and TCRdb's table has in-frame clones only and misses some. The DNA was the basis for D and trimming; V, J and clone size are from that table. Counted here are roughly 230,000 clones, nearly 90% occurring once; the ten biggest clones make up around 4.6%. The origin of this receptor is a middle-aged woman who had recovered from COVID-19. The sequenced sample was peripheral blood. J is TRBJ1-2 and V is TRBV10-3, with 11 bases matching TRBD1. The CDR3 DNA reads TGTGCCATCAGGGACAGGGGGCTGGAGTCTGGCTACACCTTC. This sequence encodes CAIRDRGLESGYTF.